The next 29 T cell receptor beta chains were all read from a single sample in a study of blood T cell repertoires in COVID-19 (dated by TCRdb to 2020 to 2022). Receptor libraries were prepared by the immunoSEQ multiplex PCR assay. Held by TCRdb, this immuneACCESS table contains in-frame sequences only and omits some clones. Under half of the omission traces to an unresolved V gene where checked; the cause of the rest is unknown. In all, the sample holds 140,000 or so clones, and over 65% of those were seen once. The top ten constitute approximately 5% of the sample. Material: peripheral blood. The source is a human donor in a cohort sampled during active COVID-19.

J is TRBJ1-2 and V is TRBV30; a weak D match, TRBD1 (5 bases). The CDR3 loop spans 14 amino acids. Germline CDR1 and CDR2: GTSNPN and SVGIG (reference sequence). The V and J ends lost 4 bases and 4 bases respectively, with 16 bases between them. The CDR3 region is CAWTPRGLFYGYTF. The CDR3, as DNA: TGTGCCTGGACCCCTAGGGGCCTTTTCTATGGCTACACCTTC.

The chain joins TRBV6-5 to TRBJ2-3; 8 bases line up with TRBD1. Germline CDR1 MNHEY, CDR2 SVGAGI. The CDR3 sequence is 16 residues long. V trimming: 0 bases; J trimming: 5 bases; junction bases outside the gene matches: 7. The CDR3 loop is CASSYSRQGAGDTQYF. The CDR3 region has the DNA TGTGCCAGCAGTTACTCGCGGCAGGGGGCCGGAGATACGCAGTATTTT.

The V gene is TRBV5-1, the J gene TRBJ2-1, with a tentative D call TRBD2 (5 bases). Germline CDR1 SGHRS, CDR2 YFSETQ. There are 16 residues in the CDR3. V lost 5 bases and J lost 2, with 17 bases in between. CDR3 residues: CASSPLLATTYNEQFF. CDR3 DNA: TGCGCCAGCAGTCCCCTTCTAGCAACCACCTACAATGAGCAGTTCTTC.

J is TRBJ1-6 and V is TRBV5-1; a weak D match, TRBD1 (6 bases). The germline CDR1 and CDR2 sequences are SGHRS and YFSETQ. The CDR3 is 13 amino acids. Trimming took off 2 bases at V and 10 bases at J, with 10 bases between the two ends. The CDR3 reads CASSLSGESPLHF. The CDR3 nucleotides read TGCGCCAGCAGCTTATCAGGGGAATCACCCCTCCACTTT.

The chain combines TRBV28 with TRBJ1-1; TRBD1 aligns across 7 bases. The CDR3 is 13 amino acids. V was pared by 5 bases and J by 7 bases, with 7 bases of the junction left unmatched. Germline V CDR1 and CDR2: MDHEN, SYDVKM. This CDR3 is CASSHRQGNEAFF. DNA for the CDR3: TGTGCCAGCAGTCACCGACAGGGTAATGAAGCTTTCTTT. Full variable domain (rest looked up from reference TRBV28 and TRBJ1-1): DVKVTQSSRYLVKRTGEKVFLECVQDMDHENMFWYRQDPGLGLRLIYFSYDVKMKEKGDIPEGYSVSREKKERFSLILESASTNQTSMYLCASSHRQGNEAFFGQGTRLTVV.

The V gene is TRBV29-1, the J gene TRBJ2-3; 12 nucleotides line up with TRBD2. The V gene end was trimmed by 6 bases and the J gene end by 0 bases; junction bases not matched to a gene: 10. From germline, CDR1 is SQVTM and CDR2 ANQGSEA. This CDR3 has 17 amino acids. In DNA, the CDR3 is TGCAGCGTCCAAGCTAGCGGGAGGGCCTTGAGCACAGATACGCAGTATTTT. This translates into CSVQASGRALSTDTQYF.

The chain joins TRBV2 to TRBJ1-1, with D uncertain. The germline CDR1 and CDR2 sequences are SNHLY and FYNNEI. V was pared by 0 bases and J by 2 bases, with 10 bases between. The CDR3 length is 15 residues. The DNA for the CDR3 is TGTGCCAGCAGTGAAGCGGTACAGAGTAACACTGAAGCTTTCTTT. Encoded protein: CASSEAVQSNTEAFF.

The chain is built from TRBV27 and TRBJ2-2; D possibly corresponds to TRBD2 (6 bases). Germline V gene data show CDR1 as MNHEY and CDR2 as SMNVEV (reference sequence). With 3 bases removed from V and 7 bases from J, the gap between germline ends came to 12 bases. The CDR3 is 14 amino acids. The CDR3: CASSFGGNDGELFF. CDR3 bases: TGTGCCAGCAGTTTTGGGGGGAACGACGGGGAGCTGTTTTTT.

Only one count was recorded for this clone. The V call is TRBV5-5, the J call TRBJ2-3; TRBD2 matches at 7 bases. J gave up 2 bases and V 7 bases, and 4 bases lay outside the gene matches. CDR3 length equals 13 residues. CDR1 and CDR2 (germline): SGHKS, YYEKEE (reference sequence). CDR3 region: CASARGNTDTQYF. In nucleotides, the CDR3 is TGTGCCAGCGCGCGGGGGAACACAGATACGCAGTATTTT.

This sequence joins TRBV21-1 and TRBJ1-2; the listed D gene, TRBD1, was not tested against the DNA. TRBV21-1 is a pseudogene segment. The CDR3 sequence is 15 residues long. The CDR3 bases are TGTGCCAGCAGCCCTCCTGCCGACAGAAGGTATGGCTACACCTTC. It encodes CASSPPADRRYGYTF.

The V call is TRBV13, the J call TRBJ2-1; possible D gene TRBD2, 6 bases. The CDR3 has 13 residues. CDR1 is PRHDT and CDR2 is FYEKMQ in the germline V gene (reference sequence). The ends were cut back, 6 bases at V and 8 bases at J, with 14 bases in the middle. The CDR3 spells CASRRDNGDEQFF. DNA of the CDR3: TGTGCCAGCAGGCGGGATAATGGGGATGAGCAGTTCTTC.

The rearrangement joins TRBV19 to TRBJ2-1, with D perhaps TRBD2 (6 bases). Germline V CDR1 and CDR2: LNHDA, SQIVND (reference sequence). The V gene lost 7 bases and the J gene lost 8 bases, with 21 bases spanning the gap. CDR3 size: 15 residues. For the CDR3, the DNA is TGTGCCAGTAATGGGGCGGAGGGGCCCGGCGATGAGCAGTTCTTC. Translating gives CASNGAEGPGDEQFF.

The chain joins TRBV7-3 to TRBJ2-1, with a tentative D call TRBD2 (5 bases). V was trimmed by 1 base and J by 1 base, leaving 14 bases between them. The CDR3 runs 17 residues. Germline lookup yields CDR1 SGHTA and CDR2 FQGTGA. The CDR3 region is CASSLNSPSYSYNEQFF. The CDR3 coding sequence is TGTGCCAGCAGCTTAAACTCTCCTAGCTATTCCTACAATGAGCAGTTCTTC.

This chain joins TRBV7-9 and TRBJ2-7; D may be TRBD1 (6 bases). V lost 4 bases and J 0 bases, leaving 10 bases between the germline ends. This CDR3 comprises 14 residues. Germline CDR1 and CDR2: SEHNR and FQNEAQ (reference sequence). In DNA form, the CDR3 reads TGTGCCAGCAGCTACCAGGGGCACTCCTACGAGCAGTACTTC. It encodes CASSYQGHSYEQYF.

The chain links TRBV7-9 to TRBJ2-3, with 9 bases fitting TRBD1. The CDR3 sequence is 15 residues long. The trim removed 4 bases at V and 4 bases at J, leaving 6 bases unmatched. CDR1 is SEHNR and CDR2 is FQNEAQ in the germline V gene (reference sequence). The chain's CDR3 is CASSWGQGISDTQYF. The DNA of the CDR3 is TGTGCCAGCAGCTGGGGACAGGGAATATCAGATACGCAGTATTTT.

This chain joins TRBV25-1 and TRBJ1-2; D unclear. The germline V gene has CDR1 MGHDK and CDR2 SYGVNS. V lost 5 bases and J 4 bases, leaving 5 bases between the germline ends. The CDR3 sequence is 11 residues long. CDR3: CASSLSYGYTF. Written as DNA, the CDR3 is TGTGCCAGCAGTCTCAGCTATGGCTACACCTTC.

The V call is TRBV5-5, the J call TRBJ2-7, with D possibly matching TRBD2 (5 bases). The CDR3 has 17 residues. Germline CDR1 is SGHKS and CDR2 is YYEKEE (reference sequence). V was pared by 1 base and J by 0 bases, with 17 bases between. CDR3 residues: CASSLYGQRTSSYEQYV. DNA of the CDR3: TGTGCCAGCAGCTTGTACGGCCAGCGGACGAGCTCCTACGAGCAGTACGTC.

This chain links TRBV10-3 with TRBJ1-5; D gene uncertain. V was clipped by 0 bases and J by 5 bases, with 20 bases between them. Germline CDR1 reads ENHRY; CDR2 reads SYGVKD. This CDR3 contains 18 residues. CDR3 in amino acids: CAISESMRAPNTDQPQHF. The CDR3 nucleotides read TGTGCCATCAGTGAGTCAATGAGGGCGCCAAATACAGATCAGCCCCAGCATTTT.

The chain uses TRBV24-1 and TRBJ2-2; TRBD1 is a possible D gene (7 bases). The CDR3 extends over 15 amino acids. Germline CDR1 reads KGHDR; CDR2 reads SFDVKD. The V gene lost 3 bases and the J gene lost 4 bases, with 11 bases spanning the gap. The CDR3 reads CATSDPRGATGELFF. The CDR3 bases are TGTGCCACCAGTGATCCCAGGGGGGCCACCGGGGAGCTGTTTTTT.

The CDR3 DNA is TGTGCCAGCAGTTCAACTGCAGGGATCGAAAAACTGTTTTTT. It codes for CASSSTAGIEKLFF. The J gene is TRBJ1-4, the V gene TRBV6-5; TRBD1 is a possible D gene (5 bases). The CDR3 has 14 amino acids. From germline, CDR1 is MNHEY and CDR2 SVGAGI. Deletions cut 4 bases from V and 8 bases from J, with 14 bases between.

This rearrangement joins TRBV6-1 to TRBJ1-1; no clear D. Germline CDR1 and CDR2: MNHNS and SASEGT. Deletions cut 1 base from V and 0 bases from J, with 9 bases between. The CDR3 has 15 residues. The CDR3: CASSEGKAVNTEAFF. CDR3 in DNA: TGTGCCAGCAGTGAAGGGAAGGCGGTGAACACTGAAGCTTTCTTT.

The V and J genes are TRBV15 and TRBJ1-5; D is perhaps TRBD1 (5 bases). Looked up from germline, CDR1 is LNHNV and CDR2 is YYDKDF (reference sequence). CDR3 length equals 16 residues. Trimming stripped 0 bases from V and 5 bases from J, with 14 bases between. CDR3: CATSRDGATTYQPQHF. CDR3 in DNA: TGTGCCACCAGCAGAGATGGGGCCACTACCTATCAGCCCCAGCATTTT.

In DNA form, the CDR3 reads TGCGCCAGCAGCCAGATAGGACACTCACCCTTCATGAACACTGAAGCTTTCTTT. Protein: CASSQIGHSPFMNTEAFF. The V and J genes are TRBV4-1 and TRBJ1-1; possibly TRBD1 for D (5 bases). The V gene's germline CDR1 is MGHRA and CDR2 YSYEKL. The CDR3 spans 18 residues. Trimming left V 3 bases short and J 0 bases short, with 20 bases between.

This chain links TRBV2 with TRBJ2-1, with 9 bases lining up with TRBD1. This CDR3 contains 15 residues. The ends lost 6 bases at V and 7 bases at J; junction bases unmatched: 10. Germline V gene sequence: CDR1 SNHLY, CDR2 FYNNEI. DNA for the CDR3: TGTGCCAGCAGGGAACGGGACAGGGCTTGGAATGAGCAGTTCTTC. Residues: CASRERDRAWNEQFF.

This clone has more than one count but fewer than ten. The chain carries TRBV5-1 and TRBJ1-4; D is possibly TRBD1 (6 bases). The CDR3 is made up of 15 amino acids. The V and J ends lost 4 bases and 7 bases respectively, with 17 bases between them. Looked up from germline, CDR1 is SGHRS and CDR2 is YFSETQ. The CDR3 sequence is CASSLSGTSVEKLFF. The DNA of the CDR3 is TGCGCCAGCAGCCTCTCCGGGACATCGGTTGAAAAACTGTTTTTT.

The rearrangement links TRBV19 to TRBJ1-1; maybe TRBD1 (6 bases). Germline lookup yields CDR1 LNHDA and CDR2 SQIVND (reference sequence). The V and J ends lost 6 bases and 3 bases respectively, with 17 bases between them. The CDR3 runs 15 residues. CDR3: CASSPFREGDTEAFF. CDR3 sequence (DNA): TGTGCCAGTAGCCCGTTCAGGGAGGGGGACACTGAAGCTTTCTTT.

The V and J genes are TRBV19 and TRBJ1-1, with D possibly TRBD1 on 5 matching bases. Germline V lookup: CDR1 LNHDA, CDR2 SQIVND (reference sequence). V gave up 11 bases and J gave up 5 bases, with 15 bases separating them. CDR3 length: 12 residues. CDR3 bases: TGTGCCGTCCGAGGGGCGGGGACTGAAGCTTTCTTT. Amino acid sequence: CAVRGAGTEAFF.

The chain uses TRBV7-2 and TRBJ2-2, with a weak D call TRBD1 (6 bases). The germline CDR1 and CDR2 sequences are SGHTA and FQGNSA. The CDR3 totals 14 residues. V was cut by 6 bases and J by 1 base, with 9 bases left in between. CDR3 sequence: CASRQGWNTGELFF. In DNA form, the CDR3 reads TGTGCCAGCAGACAGGGTTGGAACACCGGGGAGCTGTTTTTT.

This clone was recorded only once. The gene calls are TRBV27 and TRBJ2-1; TRBD1 matches 10 bases. The junction had 4 bases not matched to a gene; V was cut back by 5 bases and J by 3 bases. Looked up from germline, CDR1 is MNHEY and CDR2 is SMNVEV (reference sequence). The CDR3 runs 15 residues. The CDR3, as DNA: TGTGCCAGCAGTGCCGGGACAGGGGTCTACAATGAGCAGTTCTTC. Translating it yields CASSAGTGVYNEQFF.